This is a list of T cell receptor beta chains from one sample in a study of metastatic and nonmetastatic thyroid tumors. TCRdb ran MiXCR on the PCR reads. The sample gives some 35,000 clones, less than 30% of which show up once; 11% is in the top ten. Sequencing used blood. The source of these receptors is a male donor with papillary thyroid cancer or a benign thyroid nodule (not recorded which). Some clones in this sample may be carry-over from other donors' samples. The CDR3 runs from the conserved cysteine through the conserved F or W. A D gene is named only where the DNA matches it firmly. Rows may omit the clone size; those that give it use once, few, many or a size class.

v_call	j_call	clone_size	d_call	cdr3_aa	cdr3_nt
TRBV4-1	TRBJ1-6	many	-	CASSLTQSSYNSPLHF	TGCGCCAGCAGCCTCACTCAGAGCTCCTATAATTCACCCCTCCACTTT
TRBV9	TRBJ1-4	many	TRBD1	CASSGRDREYNEKLFF	TGTGCCAGCAGCGGCCGGGACAGGGAATATAATGAAAAACTGTTTTTT
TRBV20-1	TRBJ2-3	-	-	CSARDPGRGLTYTQYF	TGCAGTGCTAGAGATCCGGGGCGGGGGCTCACATATACGCAGTATTTT
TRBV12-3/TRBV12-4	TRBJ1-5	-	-	CASSFTGSGNQPQHF	TGTGCCAGCAGTTTCACGGGGTCGGGTAATCAGCCCCAGCATTTT
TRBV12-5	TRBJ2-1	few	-	CASGKSWRSSEQFF	TGTGCTAGTGGTAAGAGCTGGAGGTCCTCTGAGCAGTTCTTC
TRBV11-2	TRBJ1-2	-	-	CASSPIRGGNGYTF	TGTGCCAGCAGCCCAATCAGGGGAGGAAATGGCTACACCTTC
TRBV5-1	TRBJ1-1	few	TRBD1	CASSQLTGGTEAFF	TGCGCCAGCAGCCAACTGACAGGGGGCACTGAAGCTTTCTTT
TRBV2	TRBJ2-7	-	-	CASSVYEQYF	TGTGCCAGCAGTGTCTACGAGCAGTACTTC
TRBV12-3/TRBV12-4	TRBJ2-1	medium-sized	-	CASTQSYNEQFF	TGTGCCAGCACCCAGAGCTACAATGAGCAGTTCTTC
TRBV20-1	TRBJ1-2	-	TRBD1	CSASSSPTGDYGYTF	TGCAGTGCTAGTTCATCCCCGACAGGGGACTATGGCTACACCTTC
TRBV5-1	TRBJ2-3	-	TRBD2	CASAQRGPNDTQYF	TGCGCCAGCGCACAGCGGGGCCCTAACGATACGCAGTATTTT
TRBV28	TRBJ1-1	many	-	CASSLHSSGNTEAFF	TGTGCCAGCAGTCTCCATTCATCGGGGAACACTGAAGCTTTCTTT
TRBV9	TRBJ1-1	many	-	CASGMTENTEAFF	TGTGCCAGCGGCATGACAGAGAACACTGAAGCTTTCTTT
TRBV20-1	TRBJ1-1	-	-	CSARGSPEAFF	TGCAGTGCTAGAGGGAGCCCCGAAGCTTTCTTT
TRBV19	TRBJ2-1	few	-	CASSKGFRPYNEQFF	TGTGCCAGTAGTAAGGGGTTCAGGCCTTACAATGAGCAGTTCTTC
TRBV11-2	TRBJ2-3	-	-	CASSLEARWTDTQYF	TGTGCCAGCAGCTTAGAAGCTAGGTGGACAGATACGCAGTATTTT
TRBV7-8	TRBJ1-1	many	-	CASSFGNTEAFF	TGTGCCAGCAGCTTCGGGAACACTGAAGCTTTCTTT